This TCR beta chain was identified during a study of molecular identifiers for immune sequencing clone quantification. When naive CD8 T cells were sorted, they were gated as CD8+CD4-CCR7+CD45RA+. As concerns this clonotype: Its antigen is not known.

Broader study findings: Effector cells had over 98% of their molecules in clones above 20 RNA copies, while naive cells had under 1%.

For bulk TCR libraries, previously described methods and listed TCR primers were used. TCRdb used MiXCR to reprocess the PCR reads, holding one entry per CDR3 protein. This table holds approximately 37,000 distinct CDR3 sequences, 15% to 20% found once. The germline V and J ends were trimmed by 6 bases and 0 bases, with 15 bases remaining between them. The CDR3 is made up of 15 amino acids. Germline assignment: CDR1 SNHLY and CDR2 FYNNEI. This TCR came from a human donor in good health. Some libraries in this study had Jurkat cell RNA spiked in. The sample consisted of naive CD8+ T cells from blood, with Jurkat cell RNA spiked in. Subset in this sample: FACS-sorted CD8+CD4-CCR7+CD45RA+ naive T cells. This chain connects TRBV2 to TRBJ2-7; D gene unclear. The CDR3, as DNA: TGTGCCAGCAGCTCCCGGGTGGGCCGCTCCTACGAGCAGTACTTC. Translating it yields CASSSRVGRSYEQYF. The full variable domain, in which reference TRBV2 and TRBJ2-7 provide the parts outside the CDR3, is EPEVTQTPSHQVTQMGQEVILRCVPISNHLYFYWYRQILGQKVEFLVSFYNNEISEKSEIFDDQFSVERPDGSNFTLKIRSTKLEDSAMYFCASSSRVGRSYEQYFGPGTRLTVT.